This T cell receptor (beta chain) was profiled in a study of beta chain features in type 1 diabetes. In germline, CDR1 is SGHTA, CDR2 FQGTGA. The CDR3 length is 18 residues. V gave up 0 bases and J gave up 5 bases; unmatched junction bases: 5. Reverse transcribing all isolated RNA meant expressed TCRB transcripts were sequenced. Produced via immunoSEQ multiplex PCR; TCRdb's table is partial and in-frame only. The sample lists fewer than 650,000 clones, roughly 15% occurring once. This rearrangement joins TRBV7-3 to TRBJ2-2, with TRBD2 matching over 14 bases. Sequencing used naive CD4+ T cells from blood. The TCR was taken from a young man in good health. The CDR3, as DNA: TGTGCCAGCAGCTTAACGGGACTAGCGGGGGTAGAAACCGGGGAGCTGTTTTTT. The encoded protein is CASSLTGLAGVETGELFF.